The rows below give T cell receptor beta chains drawn from one sample of a study of cytomegalovirus exposure and HLA in healthy donors. TCRdb's table, derived via immunoSEQ multiplex PCR, lists solely in-frame clones and lacks some. The sample comprises 95,000 to 150,000 clones, more than 75% of which are singletons, and 2.1% rests with the top ten. Specimen: PBMCs. These receptor sequences come from a woman aged 25 to 39 in good health and CMV-seronegative. Both conserved end residues are part of each CDR3. D genes are given only for firm matches. Clone sizes are given selectively: once, few, many, or a class where the clone is expanded.

J gene,D gene,V gene,clone size,CDR3 DNA,CDR3 protein
TRBJ1-1,-,TRBV11-1,-,TGTGCCAGCAGCCGGCAGGGTTTCACTGAAGCTTTCTTT,CASSRQGFTEAFF
TRBJ1-5,TRBD1,TRBV2,-,TGTGCCAGCAGTGTTCCAGCCGGGACAGGGCTTCGTTATAGCAATCAGCCCCAGCATTTT,CASSVPAGTGLRYSNQPQHF
TRBJ1-2,-,TRBV9,-,TGTGCCAGCACCATTGTACGGGGAATATATGGCTACACCTTC,CASTIVRGIYGYTF
TRBJ1-1,TRBD1,TRBV6-4,-,TGTGCCAGCAGTGATTTGGGACAGGATAACACTGAAGCTTTCTTT,CASSDLGQDNTEAFF
TRBJ1-1,TRBD1,TRBV6-5,-,TGTGCCAGCAGGGGACAGGGGGTAATGAACACTGAAGCTTTCTTT,CASRGQGVMNTEAFF
TRBJ2-2,-,TRBV12-5,-,TGTGCTAGTGGTTACGGCATTCGGAGAGTGACCGGGGAGCTGTTTTTT,CASGYGIRRVTGELFF
TRBJ2-1,-,TRBV29-1,-,TGCAGCGTTGAATTGACTCAGCAGTTCTTC,CSVELTQQFF
TRBJ1-6,-,TRBV4-1,-,TGCGCCAGCAGCCAGGCCTACAGGGATGATTCACCCCTCCACTTT,CASSQAYRDDSPLHF
TRBJ2-7,-,TRBV21-1,-,TGTGCCAGCAGCGAAAAGACAGGGCCATCCTACGAGCAGTACTTC,CASSEKTGPSYEQYF
TRBJ2-1,TRBD1,TRBV19,-,TGTGCCAGTAACACGGACAGGGCCCATGAGCAGTTCTTC,CASNTDRAHEQFF
TRBJ2-1,TRBD2,TRBV7-2,few,TGTGCCAGCAGCCCAATAGCGGGGGGGCTACTTGGGAATGAGCAGTTCTTC,CASSPIAGGLLGNEQFF
TRBJ1-1,TRBD1,TRBV4-1,-,TGCGCCAGCAGCGGGCGGGGACAGGGAAACACTGAAGCTTTCTTT,CASSGRGQGNTEAFF
TRBJ1-3,TRBD1,TRBV9,-,TGTGCCAGCAGCGTATTGGGACAGGGAGGAAACACCATATATTTT,CASSVLGQGGNTIYF
TRBJ2-7,TRBD2,TRBV19,-,TGTGCCAGTAGTCCCTCGGGGGGGATCTCCTACGAGCAGTACTTC,CASSPSGGISYEQYF
TRBJ2-5,-,TRBV29-1,-,TGCAGCGTTGAGGCCCCTGAGACCCAGTACTTC,CSVEAPETQYF
TRBJ1-2,-,TRBV2,few,TGTGCCAGCAGTCCTCGACAGTCTTACTATGGCTACACCTTC,CASSPRQSYYGYTF
TRBJ2-2,TRBD2,TRBV13,few,TGTGCCAGCAGCTCCCTCGGTTTAGCGGGGGGGGCGAACACCGGGGAGCTGTTTTTT,CASSSLGLAGGANTGELFF
TRBJ2-2,-,TRBV6-5,-,TGTGCCAGCAGTTACACCCTAGGGGCGAACACCGGGGAGCTGTTTTTT,CASSYTLGANTGELFF
TRBJ1-4,-,TRBV7-2,-,TGTGCCAGCAGCTTACAAGGGGGAACTAATGAAAAACTGTTTTTT,CASSLQGGTNEKLFF
TRBJ2-1,-,TRBV28,-,TGTGCCAGCTCTGGGGGCCGGAATGAGCAGTTCTTC,CASSGGRNEQFF
TRBJ1-3,TRBD1,TRBV30,-,TGTGCCTCAGATGCCCGGGACAGGGGGTTTGGAAACACCATATATTTT,CASDARDRGFGNTIYF
TRBJ2-2,TRBD2,TRBV19,-,TGTGCCAGTAGTATAAGCCCCAGCGGGGGGGCGGTCGGGGAGCTGTTTTTT,CASSISPSGGAVGELFF
TRBJ1-2,-,TRBV5-4,few,TGTGCCAGCAGCTTGGAACTCGGGGGCTACACCTTC,CASSLELGGYTF
TRBJ2-5,-,TRBV11-2,-,TGTGCCAGCAGCCCGCAGGGGCCCGGAGAGACCCAGTACTTC,CASSPQGPGETQYF
TRBJ2-7,-,TRBV7-6,-,TGTGCCAGCAGGGACGGGGGACTCGGATCCAACGAGCAGTACTTC,CASRDGGLGSNEQYF
TRBJ2-3,TRBD1,TRBV6-1,-,TGTGCCAGCAGACCCGCAAGGGGGCGCCCAGATACGCAGTATTTT,CASRPARGRPDTQYF
TRBJ1-2,-,TRBV2,-,TGTGCCAGCAGCCAGGAAACTAACTATGGCTACACCTTC,CASSQETNYGYTF
TRBJ2-3,-,TRBV9,-,TGTGCCAGCAGCGTAGGTCCTCCGGGGGCAGATACGCAGTATTTT,CASSVGPPGADTQYF
TRBJ2-1,-,TRBV9,-,TGTGCCAGCAGCGTAGACAGACCCAATGAGCAGTTCTTC,CASSVDRPNEQFF
TRBJ2-1,TRBD2,TRBV5-6,few,TGTGCCAGCAGCTTGAGCGGGGGGTCCTACAATGAGCAGTTCTTC,CASSLSGGSYNEQFF
TRBJ2-1,TRBD2,TRBV9,-,TGTGCCAGCAGCGTAGATCGGGGGGGCTCCAATGAGCAGTTCTTC,CASSVDRGGSNEQFF
TRBJ2-7,TRBD1,TRBV4-3,-,TGCGCCAGCAGCCGGACAGGGAACTACGAGCAGTACTTC,CASSRTGNYEQYF
TRBJ1-5,-,TRBV19,-,TGTGCCAGTAGTATAGATAATAGCAATCAGCCCCAGCATTTT,CASSIDNSNQPQHF
TRBJ1-1,TRBD1,TRBV6-6,-,TGTGCCAGCAGGGGGGACAGGTCAAACACTGAAGCTTTCTTT,CASRGDRSNTEAFF
TRBJ2-7,TRBD1,TRBV11-2,once,TGTGCCAGCAGTTGGGACAGCTCCTACGAGCAGTACTTC,CASSWDSSYEQYF
TRBJ2-7,-,TRBV2,medium-sized,TGTGCCAGCAGTGACAGGAATCTCTCCTACGAGCAGTACTTC,CASSDRNLSYEQYF
TRBJ2-7,TRBD1,TRBV5-8,few,TGTGCCAGCAGCTTGGCTTTCCGGGACAGGGGGAGAAACGAGCAGTACTTC,CASSLAFRDRGRNEQYF
TRBJ1-3,-,TRBV11-2,-,TGTGCCAGCAGCTTAAGTTCGAGGAGTATATCTGGAAACACCATATATTTT,CASSLSSRSISGNTIYF
TRBJ2-3,TRBD2,TRBV11-3,-,TGTGCCAGCAGCTTAGATGGTCGCGGGGGGGCCAGGAGCACAGATACGCAGTATTTT,CASSLDGRGGARSTDTQYF
TRBJ2-5,-,TRBV10-3,-,TGTGCCATCAGTGAGTCAAGGACTGTCTACCAAGAGACCCAGTACTTC,CAISESRTVYQETQYF
TRBJ2-1,TRBD2,TRBV4-2,-,TGTGCCAGCAGCCCTGGGACTAGCGGGGCTAGTCGATTTTACAATGAGCAGTTCTTC,CASSPGTSGASRFYNEQFF
TRBJ1-1,-,TRBV7-2,-,TGTGCCAGCAGCTCCCAGATGAACACTGAAGCTTTCTTT,CASSSQMNTEAFF
TRBJ2-1,TRBD1,TRBV7-2,-,TGTGCCAGCAGCGCGGACAGGGCCTTTTACAATGAGCAGTTCTTC,CASSADRAFYNEQFF
TRBJ2-5,-,TRBV6-1,-,TGTGCCAGCAGACGGTTCCTCCAAGAGACCCAGTACTTC,CASRRFLQETQYF